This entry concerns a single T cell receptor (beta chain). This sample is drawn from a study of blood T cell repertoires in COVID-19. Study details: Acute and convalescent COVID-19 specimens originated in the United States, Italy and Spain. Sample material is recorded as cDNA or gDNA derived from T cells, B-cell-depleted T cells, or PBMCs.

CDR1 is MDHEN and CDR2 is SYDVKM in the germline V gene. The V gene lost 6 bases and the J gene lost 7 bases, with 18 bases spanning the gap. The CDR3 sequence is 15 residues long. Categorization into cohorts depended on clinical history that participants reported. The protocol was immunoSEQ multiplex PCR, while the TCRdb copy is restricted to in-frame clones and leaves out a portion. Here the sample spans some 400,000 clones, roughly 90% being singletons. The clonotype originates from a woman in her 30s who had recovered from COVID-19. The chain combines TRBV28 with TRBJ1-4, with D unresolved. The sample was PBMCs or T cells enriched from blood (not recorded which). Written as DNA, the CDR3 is TGTGCCAGCAGGGAACCAGCCCTAGGTGGTGAAAAACTGTTTTTT. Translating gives CASREPALGGEKLFF.